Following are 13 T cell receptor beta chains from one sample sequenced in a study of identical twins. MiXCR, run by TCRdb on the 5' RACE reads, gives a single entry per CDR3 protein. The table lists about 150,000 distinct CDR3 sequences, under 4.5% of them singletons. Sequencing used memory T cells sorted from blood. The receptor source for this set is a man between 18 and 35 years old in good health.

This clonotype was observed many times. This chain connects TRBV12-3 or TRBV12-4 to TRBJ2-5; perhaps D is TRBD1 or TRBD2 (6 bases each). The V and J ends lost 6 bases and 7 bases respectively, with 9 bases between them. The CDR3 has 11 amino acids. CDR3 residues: CASSEGGTQYF. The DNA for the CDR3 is TGTGCCAGCAGCGAGGGGGGGACCCAGTACTTC.

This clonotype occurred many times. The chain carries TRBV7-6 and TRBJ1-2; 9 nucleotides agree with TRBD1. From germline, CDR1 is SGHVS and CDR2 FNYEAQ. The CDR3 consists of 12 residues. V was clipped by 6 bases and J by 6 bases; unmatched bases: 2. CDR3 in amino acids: CASRGTGNGYTF. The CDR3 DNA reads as TGTGCCAGCAGGGGGACAGGGAATGGCTACACCTTC.

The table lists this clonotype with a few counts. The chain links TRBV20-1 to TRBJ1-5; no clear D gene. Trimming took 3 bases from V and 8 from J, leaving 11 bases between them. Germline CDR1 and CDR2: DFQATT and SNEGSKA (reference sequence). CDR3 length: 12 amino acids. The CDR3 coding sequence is TGCAGTGCTAGGTTTGAGGGAAAGCCCCAGCATTTT. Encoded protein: CSARFEGKPQHF.

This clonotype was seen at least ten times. The CDR3 region is CATSREQGADTQYF. CDR3 nucleotide sequence: TGTGCCACCAGCAGAGAGCAGGGGGCGGATACGCAGTATTTT. The gene calls are TRBV15 and TRBJ2-3; 8 bases agree with TRBD1. Germline CDR1 reads LNHNV; CDR2 reads YYDKDF (reference sequence). V shed 0 bases and J 6 bases; nucleotides not matched to a gene: 2. The CDR3 extends over 14 amino acids.

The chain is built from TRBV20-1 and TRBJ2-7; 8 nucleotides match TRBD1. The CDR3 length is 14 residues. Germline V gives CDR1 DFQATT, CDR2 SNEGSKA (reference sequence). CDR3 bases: TGCAGCGCAACAGGACAGGGAGCCTTTGGCGAGCAGTACGTC. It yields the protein CSATGQGAFGEQYV.

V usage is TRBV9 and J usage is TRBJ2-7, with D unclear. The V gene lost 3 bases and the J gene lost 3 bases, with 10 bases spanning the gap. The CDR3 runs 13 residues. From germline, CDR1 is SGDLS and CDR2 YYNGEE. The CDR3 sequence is CASSDGVLYEQYF. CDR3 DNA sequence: TGTGCCAGCAGCGACGGAGTCCTCTACGAGCAGTACTTC.

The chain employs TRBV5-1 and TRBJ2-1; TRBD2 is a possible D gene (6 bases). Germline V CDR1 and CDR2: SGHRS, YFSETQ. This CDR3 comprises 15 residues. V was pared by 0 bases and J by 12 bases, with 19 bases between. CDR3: CASSLAPGGTAWQFF. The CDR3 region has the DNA TGCGCCAGCAGCTTGGCTCCTGGCGGGACGGCCTGGCAGTTCTTC.

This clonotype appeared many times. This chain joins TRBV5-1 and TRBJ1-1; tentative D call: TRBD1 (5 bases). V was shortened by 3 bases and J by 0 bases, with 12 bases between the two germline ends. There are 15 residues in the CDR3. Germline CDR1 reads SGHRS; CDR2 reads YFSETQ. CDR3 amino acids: CASSSRAGMNTEAFF. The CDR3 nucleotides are TGCGCCAGCAGCTCCAGGGCGGGAATGAACACTGAAGCTTTCTTT.

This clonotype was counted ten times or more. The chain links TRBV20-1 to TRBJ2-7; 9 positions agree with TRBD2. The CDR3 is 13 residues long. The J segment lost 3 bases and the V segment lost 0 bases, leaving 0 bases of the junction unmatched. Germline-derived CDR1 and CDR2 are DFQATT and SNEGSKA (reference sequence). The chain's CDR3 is CSARELAGYEQYV. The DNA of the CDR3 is TGCAGTGCTAGAGAACTAGCGGGCTACGAGCAGTACGTC.

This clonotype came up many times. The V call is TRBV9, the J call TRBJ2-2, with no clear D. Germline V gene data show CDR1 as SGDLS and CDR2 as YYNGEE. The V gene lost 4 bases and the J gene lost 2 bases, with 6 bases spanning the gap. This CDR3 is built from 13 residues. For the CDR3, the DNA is TGTGCCAGCAGCTCTACTAACACCGGGGAGCTGTTTTTT. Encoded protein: CASSSTNTGELFF.

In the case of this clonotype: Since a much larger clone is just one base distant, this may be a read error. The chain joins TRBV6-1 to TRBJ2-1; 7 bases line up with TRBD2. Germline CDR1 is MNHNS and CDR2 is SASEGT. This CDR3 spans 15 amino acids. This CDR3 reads CASSEGGSLVWEQLF. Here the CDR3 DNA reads TGTGCCAGCAGTGAAGGCGGGAGTCTCGTGTGGGAGCAGTTATTC.

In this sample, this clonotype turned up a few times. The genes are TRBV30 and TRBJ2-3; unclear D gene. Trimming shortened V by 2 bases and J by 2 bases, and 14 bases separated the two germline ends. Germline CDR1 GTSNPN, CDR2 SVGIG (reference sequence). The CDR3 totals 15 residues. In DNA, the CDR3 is TGTGCCTGGAGTTTTGGCGGAACCAACACAGATACGCAGTATTTT. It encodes CAWSFGGTNTDTQYF.

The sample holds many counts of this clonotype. In DNA, the CDR3 is TGTGCCAGCAGGGAGACTACAGGGTTCGCCCAAGCTTTCTTT. Protein sequence: CASRETTGFAQAFF. V gene TRBV6-4 combines with J gene TRBJ1-1, with D possibly being TRBD1 (6 bases). There are 14 residues in the CDR3. Looked up from germline, CDR1 is MRHNA and CDR2 is SNTAGT. The V and J ends lost 6 bases and 9 bases respectively, with 20 bases between them.